A single sample is the source of the 5 T cell receptor beta chains below, sequenced in a study of cytomegalovirus exposure and HLA in healthy donors. With 60 Vbeta and 13 Jbeta primers, the PCR was carried out. Clones were sequenced by immunoSEQ multiplex PCR, and TCRdb holds only the in-frame ones, with some missing. The data contain over 120,000 clones, approximately 80% of them singletons. The sequencing sample was made of PBMCs. These receptors were taken from a female donor in good health and CMV-seronegative.

The chain carries TRBV7-3 and TRBJ1-5, with no clear D. The CDR3 runs to 14 residues. Trimming shortened V by 5 bases and J by 8 bases, and 16 bases separated the two germline ends. The germline V gene has CDR1 SGHTA and CDR2 FQGTGA. The CDR3 region has the DNA TGTGCCAGCAGCCTGGTACTTGGGGAGAAGCCCCAGCATTTT. As protein: CASSLVLGEKPQHF.

CDR3 sequence (DNA): TGCGCCAGCAGCCCGCTAGGGGAATTGACTGAAGCTTTCTTT. Translating gives CASSPLGELTEAFF. The chain carries TRBV5-1 and TRBJ1-1; possible D gene TRBD1, 5 bases. Per the germline V gene, CDR1 is SGHRS and CDR2 is YFSETQ. Trimming pared 4 bases from V and 5 bases from J, leaving 15 bases between. This CDR3 is built from 14 residues. The whole variable domain, remainder taken from reference TRBV5-1 and TRBJ1-1, is KAGVTQTPRYLIKTRGQQVTLSCSPISGHRSVSWYQQTPGQGLQFLFEYFSETQRNKGNFPGRFSGRQFSNSRSEMNVSTLELGDSALYLCASSPLGELTEAFFGQGTRLTVV.

J is TRBJ1-6 and V is TRBV19; D perhaps matches TRBD1 (5 bases). Germline CDR1 LNHDA, CDR2 SQIVND (reference sequence). The CDR3 is made up of 19 amino acids. Trimming stripped 1 base from V and 5 bases from J, with 21 bases between. CDR3 DNA sequence: TGTGCCAGTAGTATAGTCCCCTTCCGACAGAACCCGAATAATTCACCCCTCCACTTT. Translation gives CASSIVPFRQNPNNSPLHF.

The chain recombines TRBV30 with TRBJ2-4; D possibly corresponds to TRBD1 (6 bases). This CDR3 spans 16 amino acids. The V gene lost 3 bases and the J gene lost 0 bases, with 15 bases spanning the gap. Germline V lookup: CDR1 GTSNPN, CDR2 SVGIG (reference sequence). The CDR3 loop reads CAWSSGQLLAKNIQYF. CDR3 DNA: TGTGCCTGGAGCTCAGGACAGTTACTAGCCAAAAACATTCAGTACTTC.

The rearrangement links TRBV30 to TRBJ2-5; TRBD2 matches 7 bases. CDR3 size: 13 residues. Germline-derived CDR1 and CDR2 are GTSNPN and SVGIG (reference sequence). V lost 3 bases and J lost 5; bases outside the gene matches: 6. CDR3: CAWSPGLMETQYF. The DNA of the CDR3 is TGTGCCTGGAGCCCGGGACTAATGGAGACCCAGTACTTC.